Presented here are 3 T cell receptor beta chains from one specimen sequenced in a study of T cells after yellow fever vaccination. TCRdb reprocessed the 5' RACE reads with MiXCR, giving one entry per CDR3 protein. Of over 250,000 distinct CDR3 sequences listed, over 4% are singletons. The sequences come from PBMCs, collected 5 days after the yellow fever booster vaccination. The receptors here all came from a man aged 18 to 35 who received the YFV17D yellow fever vaccine.

The chain employs TRBV5-1 and TRBJ1-6; no clear D. CDR1 and CDR2 from the germline V gene are SGHRS and YFSETQ. This CDR3 comprises 12 residues. Trimming took 1 base from V and 7 from J, leaving 3 bases between them. CDR3 coding DNA: TGCGCCAGCAGCTTGACCAATTCACCCCTCCACTTT. Translation: CASSLTNSPLHF.

The chain is built from TRBV29-1 and TRBJ1-1; D perhaps matches TRBD1 (5 bases). Germline assignment: CDR1 SQVTM and CDR2 ANQGSEA. CDR3 length equals 16 residues. Trimming left V 1 base short and J 8 bases short, with 23 bases between. The CDR3 loop is CSVEALRIRGAPEAFF. CDR3 sequence (DNA): TGCAGCGTTGAAGCTCTGAGGATAAGGGGCGCGCCAGAAGCTTTCTTT.

The chain has TRBV19 and TRBJ1-5, with D tentatively TRBD1 (6 bases). The CDR3 extends over 15 amino acids. V lost 6 bases and J lost 0, with 12 bases in between. CDR1 is LNHDA and CDR2 is SQIVND in the germline V gene (reference sequence). The CDR3 region is CASSSWGASNQPQHF. The CDR3 DNA reads TGTGCCAGTAGCTCCTGGGGGGCTAGCAATCAGCCCCAGCATTTT.